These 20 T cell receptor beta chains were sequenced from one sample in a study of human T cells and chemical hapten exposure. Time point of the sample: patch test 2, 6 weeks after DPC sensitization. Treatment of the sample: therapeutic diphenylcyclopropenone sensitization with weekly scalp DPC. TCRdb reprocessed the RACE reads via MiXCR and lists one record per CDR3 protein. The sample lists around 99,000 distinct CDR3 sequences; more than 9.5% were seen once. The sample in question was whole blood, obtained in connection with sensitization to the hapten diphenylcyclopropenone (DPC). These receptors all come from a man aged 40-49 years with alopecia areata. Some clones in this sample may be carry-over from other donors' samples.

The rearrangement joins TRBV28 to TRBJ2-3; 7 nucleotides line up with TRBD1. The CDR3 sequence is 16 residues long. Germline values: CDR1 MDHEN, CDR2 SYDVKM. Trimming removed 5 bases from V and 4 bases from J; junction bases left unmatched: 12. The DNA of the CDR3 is TGTGCCAGCAGTCTACCGGTTGACAGGGAGTCAGATACGCAGTATTTT. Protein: CASSLPVDRESDTQYF.

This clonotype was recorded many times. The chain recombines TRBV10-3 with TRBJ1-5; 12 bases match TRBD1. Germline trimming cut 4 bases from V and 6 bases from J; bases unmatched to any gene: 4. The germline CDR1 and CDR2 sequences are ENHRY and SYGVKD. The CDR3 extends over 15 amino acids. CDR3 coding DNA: TGTGCCATCAGTGGGGGACAGGGGGCGAGTCAGCCCCAGCATTTT. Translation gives CAISGGQGASQPQHF.

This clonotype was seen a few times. CDR3 sequence (DNA): TGTGCCATCAGTGGGGGGAGGGCCTCAATTGTATACGAGCAGTACTTC. It yields the protein CAISGGRASIVYEQYF. This chain uses TRBV10-3 with TRBJ2-7; 7 bases line up with TRBD2. The CDR3 spans 16 residues. Germline values: CDR1 ENHRY, CDR2 SYGVKD. Trimming cost V 4 bases and J 4 bases; bases outside gene matches: 13.

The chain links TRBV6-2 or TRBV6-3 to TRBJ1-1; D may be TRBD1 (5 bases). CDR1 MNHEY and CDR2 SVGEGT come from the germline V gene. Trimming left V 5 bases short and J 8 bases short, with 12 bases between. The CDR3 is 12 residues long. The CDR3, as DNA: TGTGCCAGCAGTACGGGGACTTTAGAAGCTTTCTTT. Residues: CASSTGTLEAFF.

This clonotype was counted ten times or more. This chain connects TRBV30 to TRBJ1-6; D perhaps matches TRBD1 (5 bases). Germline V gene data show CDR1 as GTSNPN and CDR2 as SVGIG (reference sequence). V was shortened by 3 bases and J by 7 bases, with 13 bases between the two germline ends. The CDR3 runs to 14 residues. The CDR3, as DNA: TGTGCCTGGAGCACCGGGGCCTCCAATTCACCCCTCCACTTT. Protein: CAWSTGASNSPLHF.

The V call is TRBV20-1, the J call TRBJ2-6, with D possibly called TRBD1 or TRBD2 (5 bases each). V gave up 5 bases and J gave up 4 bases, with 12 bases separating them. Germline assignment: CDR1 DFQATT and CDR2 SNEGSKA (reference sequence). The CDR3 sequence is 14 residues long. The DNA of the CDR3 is TGCAGTGCTGGGACCTCGTTCGGGGCCAACGTCCTGACTTTC. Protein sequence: CSAGTSFGANVLTF.

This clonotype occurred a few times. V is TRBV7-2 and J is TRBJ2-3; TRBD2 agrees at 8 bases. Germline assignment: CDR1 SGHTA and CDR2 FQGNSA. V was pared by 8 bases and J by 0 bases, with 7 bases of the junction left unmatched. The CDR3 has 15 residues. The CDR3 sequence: CASRRGGASTDTQYF. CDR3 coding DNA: TGTGCCAGCCGTCGGGGGGGTGCTAGCACAGATACGCAGTATTTT. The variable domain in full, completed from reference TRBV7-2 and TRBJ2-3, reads GAGVSQSPSNKVTEKGKDVELRCDPISGHTALYWYRQSLGQGLEFLIYFQGNSAPDKSGLPSDRFSAERTGGSVSTLTIQRTQQEDSAVYLCASRRGGASTDTQYFGPGTRLTVL.

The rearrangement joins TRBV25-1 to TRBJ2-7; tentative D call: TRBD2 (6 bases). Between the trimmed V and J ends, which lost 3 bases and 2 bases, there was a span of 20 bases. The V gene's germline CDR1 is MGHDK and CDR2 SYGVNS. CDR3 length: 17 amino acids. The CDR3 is CASSERMVVAEPYEQYF. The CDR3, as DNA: TGTGCCAGCAGTGAGAGAATGGTGGTAGCGGAGCCCTACGAGCAGTACTTC.

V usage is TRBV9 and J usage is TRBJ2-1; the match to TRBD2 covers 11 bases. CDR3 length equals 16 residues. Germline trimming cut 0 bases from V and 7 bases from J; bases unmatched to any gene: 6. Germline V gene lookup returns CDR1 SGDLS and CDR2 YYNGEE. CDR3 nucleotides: TGTGCCAGCAGCGTAGGGGGACTAGCGGCCACAAATGAGCAGTTCTTC. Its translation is CASSVGGLAATNEQFF.

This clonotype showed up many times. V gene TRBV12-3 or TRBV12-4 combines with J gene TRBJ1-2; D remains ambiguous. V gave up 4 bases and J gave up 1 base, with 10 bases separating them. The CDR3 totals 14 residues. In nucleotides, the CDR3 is TGTGCCAGCAGTTCCCGACACGGTAACTATGGCTACACCTTC. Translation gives CASSSRHGNYGYTF.

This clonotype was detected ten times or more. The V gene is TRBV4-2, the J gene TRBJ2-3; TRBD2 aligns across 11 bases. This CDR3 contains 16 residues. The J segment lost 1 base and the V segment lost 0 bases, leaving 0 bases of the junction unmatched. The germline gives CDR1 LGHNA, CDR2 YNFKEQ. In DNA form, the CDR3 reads TGTGCCAGCAGCCAAGAACTAGCGGGAGGCACAGATACGCAGTATTTT. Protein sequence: CASSQELAGGTDTQYF.

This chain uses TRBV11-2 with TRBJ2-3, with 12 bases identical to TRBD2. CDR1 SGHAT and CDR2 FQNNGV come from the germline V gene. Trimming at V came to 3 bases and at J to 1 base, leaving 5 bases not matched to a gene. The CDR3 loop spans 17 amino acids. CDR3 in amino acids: CASSFGLAGSGTDTQYF. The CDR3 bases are TGTGCCAGCAGCTTCGGACTAGCGGGATCAGGCACAGATACGCAGTATTTT.

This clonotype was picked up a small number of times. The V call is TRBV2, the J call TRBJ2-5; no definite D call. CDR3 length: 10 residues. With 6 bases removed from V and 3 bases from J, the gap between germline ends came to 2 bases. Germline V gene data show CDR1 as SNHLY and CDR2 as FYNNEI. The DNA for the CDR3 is TGTGCCAGCAGGAAAGAGACCCAGTACTTC. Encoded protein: CASRKETQYF.

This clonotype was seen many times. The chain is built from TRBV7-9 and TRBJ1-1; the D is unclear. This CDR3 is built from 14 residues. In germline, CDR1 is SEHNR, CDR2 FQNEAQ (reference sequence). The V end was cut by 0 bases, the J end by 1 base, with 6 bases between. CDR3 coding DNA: TGTGCCAGCAGCTTAGCGGGGAAGAACACTGAAGCTTTCTTT. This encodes CASSLAGKNTEAFF.

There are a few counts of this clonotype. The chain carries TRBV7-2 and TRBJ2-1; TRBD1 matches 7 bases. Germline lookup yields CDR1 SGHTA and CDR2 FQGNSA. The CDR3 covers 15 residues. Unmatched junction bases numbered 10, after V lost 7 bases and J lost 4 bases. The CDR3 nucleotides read TGTGCCAGCAACCTAGGGGGCGGGTCTTACAATGAGCAGTTCTTC. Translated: CASNLGGGSYNEQFF.

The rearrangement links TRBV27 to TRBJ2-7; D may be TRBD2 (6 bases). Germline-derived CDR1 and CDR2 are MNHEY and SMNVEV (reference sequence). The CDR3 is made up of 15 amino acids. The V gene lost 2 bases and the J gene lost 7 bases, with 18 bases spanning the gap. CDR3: CASSLIGAGAGEQYF. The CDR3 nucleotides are TGTGCCAGCAGTTTAATCGGGGCCGGGGCGGGGGAGCAGTACTTC.

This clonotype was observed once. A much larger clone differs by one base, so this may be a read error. DNA for the CDR3: TGCAGTGCTAGTGGCTCAGGGATGAGTAGCACAGATACGCAGAATTTT. Translated: CSASGSGMSSTDTQNF. The chain couples TRBV20-1 to TRBJ2-3, with a tentative D call TRBD1 (5 bases). Germline V CDR1 and CDR2: DFQATT, SNEGSKA (reference sequence). The CDR3 is made up of 16 amino acids.

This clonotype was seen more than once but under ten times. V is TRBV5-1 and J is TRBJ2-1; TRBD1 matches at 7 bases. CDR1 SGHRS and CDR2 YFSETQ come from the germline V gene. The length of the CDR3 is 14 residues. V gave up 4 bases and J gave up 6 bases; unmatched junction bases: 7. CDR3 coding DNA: TGCGCCAGCAGCCCTCGCCAGGGGGTCAATGAGCAGTTCTTC. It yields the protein CASSPRQGVNEQFF. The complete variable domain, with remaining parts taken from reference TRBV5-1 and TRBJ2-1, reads KAGVTQTPRYLIKTRGQQVTLSCSPISGHRSVSWYQQTPGQGLQFLFEYFSETQRNKGNFPGRFSGRQFSNSRSEMNVSTLELGDSALYLCASSPRQGVNEQFFGPGTRLTVL.

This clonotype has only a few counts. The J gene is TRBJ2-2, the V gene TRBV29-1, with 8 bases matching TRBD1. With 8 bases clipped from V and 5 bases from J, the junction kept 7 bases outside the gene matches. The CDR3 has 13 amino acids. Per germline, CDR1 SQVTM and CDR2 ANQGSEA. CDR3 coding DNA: TGCAGCCCTGGACAGGGAGCGACCGGGGAGCTGTTTTTT. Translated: CSPGQGATGELFF.

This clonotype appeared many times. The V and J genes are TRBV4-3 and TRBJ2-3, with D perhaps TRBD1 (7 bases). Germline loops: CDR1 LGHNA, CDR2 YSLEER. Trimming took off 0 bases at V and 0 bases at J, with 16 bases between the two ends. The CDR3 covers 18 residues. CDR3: CASSQEATRGVSTDTQYF. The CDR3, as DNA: TGCGCCAGCAGCCAAGAGGCTACCAGGGGGGTTAGCACAGATACGCAGTATTTT.